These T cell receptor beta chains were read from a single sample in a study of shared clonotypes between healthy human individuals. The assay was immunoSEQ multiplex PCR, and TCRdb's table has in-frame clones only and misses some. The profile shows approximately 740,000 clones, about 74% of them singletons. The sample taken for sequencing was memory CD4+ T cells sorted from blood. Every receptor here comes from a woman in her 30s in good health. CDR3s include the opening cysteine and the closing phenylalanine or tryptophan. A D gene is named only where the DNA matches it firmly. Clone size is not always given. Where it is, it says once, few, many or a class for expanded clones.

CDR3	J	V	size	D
CASSRLAGDNEQFF	TRBJ2-1	TRBV18	-	TRBD2
CASSLTAASQYGYTF	TRBJ1-2	TRBV7-3	once	-
CASSQHRDTEAFF	TRBJ1-1	TRBV14	-	-
CASARQLDQPQHF	TRBJ1-5	TRBV6-5	-	-
CASSLYAPRTQYF	TRBJ2-3	TRBV28	-	-
CASSFAGEGTEAFF	TRBJ1-1	TRBV5-1	once	-
CASSIDPGNPNTEAFF	TRBJ1-1	TRBV5-1	-	-
CSPIVDYGYTF	TRBJ1-2	TRBV20-1	medium-sized	-
CASTSLGLASSTDTQYF	TRBJ2-3	TRBV2	-	TRBD2
CASSIYLPGELFF	TRBJ2-2	TRBV19	-	-
CASSLDPLQPGSKNIQYF	TRBJ2-4	TRBV7-9	-	-
CAISERTGGLGYTF	TRBJ1-2	TRBV10-3	-	TRBD1
CASSGDSTRGPQHF	TRBJ1-5	TRBV6-1	-	-
CASSLGTGLDYGYTF	TRBJ1-2	TRBV7-9	-	TRBD1